This T cell receptor (beta chain) stems from a study of shared clonotypes between healthy human individuals. Samples underwent the assay at deep level. Libraries were prepared by immunoSEQ multiplex PCR; TCRdb keeps only in-frame clonotypes and omits some of them. This sample has over 400,000 clones, with about 84% found just once. The V end was cut by 0 bases, the J end by 2 bases, with 10 bases between. Per germline, CDR1 LGHNA and CDR2 YSLEER. The CDR3 has 15 residues. HIV-negative, healthy adults without recent acute infections or vaccinations were the donors. This clonotype was sampled from a woman aged 40 to 50 in good health. Some clones in this sample may be carry-over from other donors' samples. V gene TRBV4-3 combines with J gene TRBJ1-2; D remains ambiguous. Sequencing was done on a sample of PBMCs. In DNA form, the CDR3 reads TGCGCCAGCAGCCAAGATCTACAGCCCAACTATGGCTACACCTTC. Its protein is CASSQDLQPNYGYTF.